This T cell receptor beta chain was sequenced during a study of early T cells in non-severe SARS-CoV-2 infection. About the study: The sequenced material was bulk RNA from unsorted whole blood, and its chains were unpaired.

This clonotype was detected ten times or more. Antigen specificity is unknown. CDR3 length: 15 residues. V gave up 8 bases and J gave up 0 bases, with 13 bases separating them. The germline gives CDR1 MNHEY, CDR2 SVGAGI. Individual cDNA molecules were tagged with unique molecular identifiers, the study reported. MiXCR, applied by TCRdb to the 5' RACE reads, yields one record per CDR3 protein. The sample holds 50,000 to 60,000 distinct CDR3 sequences, under 7.5% seen once. Study results and caveats: Anti-spike CD8 specificities were favored by VDJdb matching, whose results missed private and CD4 specificities.

This receptor was identified in an adult who was a healthcare worker with PCR-confirmed SARS-CoV-2 infection or an uninfected control (not recorded which). The chain combines TRBV6-5 with TRBJ1-4; D perhaps matches TRBD1 (5 bases). Sequencing was carried out using whole blood. CDR3 sequence reads: CASRRGLATNEKLFF. The DNA of the CDR3 is TGTGCCAGCCGGCGGGGGTTGGCAACTAATGAAAAACTGTTTTTT.